The 26 T cell receptor beta chains below come from one sample, sequenced in a study of identical twins. TCRdb re-called the 5' RACE reads through MiXCR, storing one row per CDR3 protein. Among 700,000 to 950,000 distinct CDR3 sequences listed, approximately 13% were seen once. Another study also made use of these data, one on yellow fever vaccine responses in identical twins.

The sample comprised PBMCs. The receptors come from a woman aged 18-29 years in good health.

This clonotype has only a few counts. In nucleotides, the CDR3 is TGCAGTGCTAGATCCGGCGGGGGGAAGGTACTGTTTTTT. The encoded protein is CSARSGGGKVLFF. This rearrangement joins TRBV20-1 to TRBJ1-4; D possibly corresponds to TRBD1 (5 bases). Germline V lookup: CDR1 DFQATT, CDR2 SNEGSKA (reference sequence). V gave up 2 bases and J gave up 13 bases, with 17 bases separating them. The CDR3 loop spans 13 amino acids.

This clonotype was seen a few times. V is TRBV9 and J is TRBJ2-7; TRBD2 matches at 10 bases. Unmatched junction bases numbered 18, after V lost 0 bases and J lost 6 bases. This CDR3 has 19 residues. Germline lookup yields CDR1 SGDLS and CDR2 YYNGEE. CDR3 region: CASSVDSVGLAGVPGEQYF. The CDR3 DNA reads as TGTGCCAGCAGCGTAGATTCAGTGGGGCTAGCGGGAGTACCTGGCGAGCAGTACTTC.

The rearrangement uses TRBV4-1 and TRBJ2-1; the match to TRBD2 covers 12 bases. Looked up from germline, CDR1 is MGHRA and CDR2 is YSYEKL. V lost 3 bases to trimming and J lost 9 bases; unmatched junction nucleotides: 6. The CDR3 is 15 residues long. The CDR3 protein is CASSHDPSGGVEQFF. DNA of the CDR3: TGCGCCAGCAGCCACGATCCTAGCGGGGGGGTTGAGCAGTTCTTC.

The table lists this clonotype with a few counts. CDR3 residues: CASSGLGQGPTNEKLFF. In DNA, the CDR3 is TGCGCCAGCAGTGGGCTGGGACAGGGCCCAACTAATGAAAAACTGTTTTTT. This chain joins TRBV10-2 and TRBJ1-4; TRBD1 agrees at 9 bases. J lost 0 bases, V lost 4 bases, and 6 bases had no gene match. Germline-derived CDR1 and CDR2 are WSHSY and SAAADI. This CDR3 comprises 17 residues.

The chain combines TRBV29-1 with TRBJ2-5; D remains ambiguous. Germline V gene data show CDR1 as SQVTM and CDR2 as ANQGSEA. The CDR3 runs 12 residues. Trimming took off 5 bases at V and 5 bases at J, with 12 bases between the two ends. Here the CDR3 reads CSVCRPRETQYF. The DNA for the CDR3 is TGCAGCGTTTGCCGCCCCAGGGAGACCCAGTACTTC.

This chain links TRBV5-1 with TRBJ2-7, with D hard to call. This CDR3 is built from 14 residues. Trimming pared 0 bases from V and 0 bases from J, leaving 7 bases between. Germline CDR1 is SGHRS and CDR2 is YFSETQ. In DNA form, the CDR3 reads TGCGCCAGCAGCTTGGCCCAGGCCTCCTACGAGCAGTACTTC. This encodes CASSLAQASYEQYF. The full variable domain, in which reference TRBV5-1 and TRBJ2-7 provide the parts outside the CDR3, is KAGVTQTPRYLIKTRGQQVTLSCSPISGHRSVSWYQQTPGQGLQFLFEYFSETQRNKGNFPGRFSGRQFSNSRSEMNVSTLELGDSALYLCASSLAQASYEQYFGPGTRLTVT.

The genes are TRBV5-1 and TRBJ2-1; D is possibly TRBD2 (6 bases). There are 17 residues in the CDR3. CDR1 is SGHRS, CDR2 YFSETQ, per germline. The V end lost 3 bases, the J end lost 0 bases, and 16 bases lay between the germline ends. CDR3 in amino acids: CASSSGAGASSYNEQFF. Here the CDR3 DNA reads TGCGCCAGCAGCTCGGGAGCGGGCGCTAGCTCCTACAATGAGCAGTTCTTC. The full variable domain, completed using reference TRBV5-1 and TRBJ2-1, is KAGVTQTPRYLIKTRGQQVTLSCSPISGHRSVSWYQQTPGQGLQFLFEYFSETQRNKGNFPGRFSGRQFSNSRSEMNVSTLELGDSALYLCASSSGAGASSYNEQFFGPGTRLTVL.

The sample holds a few counts of this clonotype. V is TRBV5-1 and J is TRBJ2-7, with D unclear. V was shortened by 4 bases and J by 2 bases, with 22 bases between the two germline ends. Germline V gene data show CDR1 as SGHRS and CDR2 as YFSETQ. The CDR3 consists of 17 residues. The CDR3 DNA reads as TGCGCCAGCAGCACATCAAGTATATCGTTCCGAACCTACGAGCAGTACGTC. This translates into CASSTSSISFRTYEQYV.

This clonotype was detected only a few times. The chain has TRBV15 and TRBJ1-2, with D perhaps TRBD1 (6 bases). Looked up from germline, CDR1 is LNHNV and CDR2 is YYDKDF (reference sequence). The CDR3 extends over 14 amino acids. The germline V and J ends were trimmed by 1 base and 6 bases, with 12 bases remaining between them. CDR3 protein: CATSRVQGIDGYTF. CDR3 nucleotides: TGTGCCACCAGCAGAGTACAGGGAATTGATGGCTACACCTTC.

This clonotype was observed a handful of times. The chain joins TRBV27 to TRBJ1-1, with no clear D. This CDR3 has 13 residues. Trimming cost V 6 bases and J 4 bases, with 12 bases left between them. Per the germline V gene, CDR1 is MNHEY and CDR2 is SMNVEV (reference sequence). The CDR3 DNA sequence: TGTGCCAGCAGCGAGGGTCGTAGCACTGAAGCTTTCTTT. Translation gives CASSEGRSTEAFF.

In its sample, this clonotype was seen a few times. The chain joins TRBV6-5 to TRBJ2-2; 7 nucleotides align to TRBD1. The germline gives CDR1 MNHEY, CDR2 SVGAGI. The V gene end was trimmed by 0 bases and the J gene end by 4 bases; junction bases not matched to a gene: 5. The CDR3 is 16 residues long. The CDR3 spells CASSYSIQGSTGELFF. CDR3 bases: TGTGCCAGCAGTTACTCGATACAGGGGAGCACCGGGGAGCTGTTTTTT.

The rearrangement uses TRBV2 and TRBJ2-5; tentative D call: TRBD1 (6 bases). This CDR3 has 14 amino acids. Germline V gives CDR1 SNHLY, CDR2 FYNNEI. V dropped 5 bases and J dropped 3 bases, with 13 bases sitting between them. The CDR3 DNA reads as TGTGCCAGCAGTCCGGGACAACCAGAAGAGACCCAGTACTTC. Translated: CASSPGQPEETQYF.

This clonotype has more than one count but fewer than ten. The rearrangement uses TRBV2 and TRBJ2-7; D uncertain. V lost 3 bases and J 2 bases, leaving 11 bases between the germline ends. Germline CDR1 reads SNHLY; CDR2 reads FYNNEI. This CDR3 region has 14 residues. CDR3 sequence reads: CASSDSYRTYEQYV. The CDR3 nucleotides read TGTGCCAGCAGTGATTCGTATCGGACCTACGAGCAGTACGTC.

About this clonotype: Germline is not matched at one junction end, which may reflect a read error. V usage is TRBV2 and J usage is TRBJ2-2; the D is unclear. Germline assignment: CDR1 SNHLY and CDR2 FYNNEI. This CDR3 comprises 15 residues. The CDR3 bases are TGTGCCAGCAGGGAAGACCTTTCGAACACCGGGGAGCTGTTTTTT. Protein sequence: CASREDLSNTGELFF.

V and J are TRBV20-1 and TRBJ1-5; 8 nucleotides align to TRBD1. The CDR3 runs 14 residues. V was clipped by 0 bases and J by 6 bases; unmatched bases: 4. Looked up from germline, CDR1 is DFQATT and CDR2 is SNEGSKA (reference sequence). CDR3 DNA sequence: TGCAGTGCTAGAGATAGTACAGGGGGTCAGCCCCAGCATTTT. It specifies CSARDSTGGQPQHF.

The sample holds many counts of this clonotype. The J gene is TRBJ1-1, the V gene TRBV5-1; 12 bases match TRBD1. The V segment lost 4 bases and the J segment 0 bases; nucleotides outside the gene matches: 4. The CDR3 spans 16 residues. Looked up from germline, CDR1 is SGHRS and CDR2 is YFSETQ. The CDR3 loop reads CASSRDRGQVNTEAFF. The CDR3, as DNA: TGCGCCAGCAGCAGGGACAGGGGGCAGGTGAACACTGAAGCTTTCTTT.

The chain joins TRBV24-1 to TRBJ1-2, with D possibly TRBD1 on 6 matching bases. V was pared by 4 bases and J by 6 bases, with 17 bases between. This CDR3 is 15 amino acids long. CDR1 KGHDR and CDR2 SFDVKD come from the germline V gene. The CDR3 region is CATSDRLTGQNGYTF. The CDR3 DNA is TGTGCCACCAGTGACCGCCTGACAGGCCAGAATGGCTACACCTTC.

This clonotype was seen ten or more times. The chain has TRBV12-3 or TRBV12-4 and TRBJ1-2; D possibly corresponds to TRBD1 (6 bases). This CDR3 is built from 12 residues. V dropped 7 bases and J dropped 8 bases, with 14 bases sitting between them. CDR3 sequence: CASTFGQTGYTF. The CDR3 nucleotides are TGTGCCAGCACCTTCGGACAGACGGGCTACACCTTC.

This sequence joins TRBV7-6 and TRBJ2-2, with 9 nucleotides matching TRBD1. V gave up 5 bases and J gave up 6 bases; unmatched junction bases: 10. The CDR3 is made up of 16 amino acids. The germline CDR1 and CDR2 sequences are SGHVS and FNYEAQ. The CDR3 sequence is CASSAPDRGGAGELFF. The DNA of the CDR3 is TGTGCCAGCAGCGCTCCGGACAGGGGAGGGGCCGGGGAGCTGTTTTTT.

This clonotype came up a few times. The V gene is TRBV24-1, the J gene TRBJ2-2; the match to TRBD2 covers 7 bases. The CDR3 runs 17 residues. In germline, CDR1 is KGHDR, CDR2 SFDVKD. Trimming at V came to 7 bases and at J to 2 bases, leaving 12 bases not matched to a gene. In DNA form, the CDR3 reads TGTGCCACCAGCGGTGTCCGGGGGGAAATAAACACCGGGGAGCTGTTTTTT. Its translation: CATSGVRGEINTGELFF.

At least ten counts were recorded for this clonotype. The chain recombines TRBV12-3 or TRBV12-4 with TRBJ1-2; a possible D gene is TRBD1 (6 bases). V was pared by 6 bases and J by 3 bases, with 11 bases between. The CDR3 totals 13 residues. The CDR3 region has the DNA TGTGCCAGCAGCCAAGGGGGGGACTATGGCTACACCTTC. Translation: CASSQGGDYGYTF.

The CDR3 region has the DNA TGTGCCAGCAGCTCTCTAGCGGGCCGATCCCATGAGCAGTTCTTC. Amino acid sequence: CASSSLAGRSHEQFF. This chain connects TRBV7-9 to TRBJ2-1; 8 positions agree with TRBD2. After removal of 4 bases from V and 8 bases from J, the junction contained 10 bases not matched to a gene. Looked up from germline, CDR1 is SEHNR and CDR2 is FQNEAQ (reference sequence). The CDR3 contains 15 residues.

This rearrangement joins TRBV7-9 to TRBJ2-2; D is uncertain. Trimming removed 1 base from V and 3 bases from J, with 3 bases in between. The CDR3 is made up of 13 amino acids. Germline CDR1 reads SEHNR; CDR2 reads FQNEAQ (reference sequence). CDR3 residues: CASSLDHTGELFF. For the CDR3, the DNA is TGTGCCAGCAGCTTAGATCACACCGGGGAGCTGTTTTTT.

This clonotype turned up a few times. CDR3: CSANPPGRGNTEAFF. The CDR3 DNA sequence: TGCAGTGCTAATCCCCCCGGGAGGGGGAACACTGAAGCTTTCTTT. The J gene is TRBJ1-1, the V gene TRBV20-1, with a weak D call TRBD1 (5 bases). Trimming cost V 4 bases and J 1 base, with 16 bases left between them. Germline V CDR1 and CDR2: DFQATT, SNEGSKA (reference sequence). The CDR3 totals 15 residues.

This clonotype showed up just a few times. The chain links TRBV9 to TRBJ2-3, with D maybe TRBD2 (7 bases). V was cut by 0 bases and J by 0 bases, with 14 bases left in between. Germline-derived CDR1 and CDR2 are SGDLS and YYNGEE. CDR3 length: 17 amino acids. CDR3: CASSVAHGGPSTDTQYF. The CDR3 nucleotides are TGTGCCAGCAGCGTAGCTCACGGGGGGCCTAGCACAGATACGCAGTATTTT.

This chain links TRBV7-9 with TRBJ2-7; 10 bases fit TRBD2. CDR1 SEHNR and CDR2 FQNEAQ come from the germline V gene (reference sequence). The CDR3 contains 15 residues. The J segment lost 3 bases and the V segment lost 5 bases, leaving 7 bases of the junction unmatched. This chain's CDR3 is CASSPNLAGDYEQYF. CDR3 bases: TGTGCCAGCAGCCCGAATCTAGCGGGAGACTACGAGCAGTACTTC.